Presented here are 20 T cell receptor beta chains from one specimen sequenced in a study of blood T cell repertoires in COVID-19. Measured with immunoSEQ multiplex PCR; TCRdb has only the in-frame clones, and not every one. The sample consists of about 200,000 clones, 85% to 90% of them appearing once. Sequenced material: peripheral blood. Receptors originate from a woman in her sixties or seventies with acute or convalescent COVID-19.

The rearrangement uses TRBV6-2 or TRBV6-3 and TRBJ2-6; D possibly corresponds to TRBD2 (6 bases). There are 16 residues in the CDR3. The germline V and J ends were trimmed by 0 bases and 3 bases, with 9 bases remaining between them. Germline assignment: CDR1 MNHEY and CDR2 SVGEGT. CDR3 loop: CASSYSGGLGANVLTF. CDR3 DNA: TGTGCCAGCAGTTACTCCGGAGGGCTTGGGGCCAACGTCCTGACTTTC.

This clone was detected only a few times. V and J are TRBV4-3 and TRBJ1-1, with TRBD1 as a possible D gene (5 bases). The V end lost 4 bases, the J end lost 1 base, and 16 bases lay between the germline ends. The CDR3 length is 16 residues. Germline V gene lookup returns CDR1 LGHNA and CDR2 YSLEER. The CDR3 bases are TGCGCCAGCAGCCTAGTTCCTCAGGGCTCGAACACTGAAGCTTTCTTT. It specifies CASSLVPQGSNTEAFF.

This clone was detected once. The gene calls are TRBV12-2 and TRBJ2-5; the D call in the table, TRBD2, was not verified against the DNA. TRBV12-2 is shown as a pseudogene. This CDR3 is built from 15 residues. CDR3 coding DNA: TGTGCAAGTTTAAGGATAGCGGGACCAAGAGAGACCCAGTACTTC. Translated, it gives CASLRIAGPRETQYF.

V usage is TRBV10-1 and J usage is TRBJ2-1; D possibly corresponds to TRBD1 (5 bases). V was shortened by 0 bases and J by 7 bases, with 7 bases between the two germline ends. The CDR3 consists of 13 residues. CDR1 is WNHNN and CDR2 is SYGVQD in the germline V gene (reference sequence). DNA of the CDR3: TGCGCCAGCAGTGAGTCGGGGCGGAATGAGCAGTTCTTC. Translation gives CASSESGRNEQFF.

This rearrangement joins TRBV27 to TRBJ1-6, with D hard to call. Germline V CDR1 and CDR2: MNHEY, SMNVEV (reference sequence). V was pared by 2 bases and J by 9 bases, with 11 bases between. This CDR3 has 14 amino acids. DNA for the CDR3: TGTGCCAGCAGTTTAAACACGCCGGGTTCACCCCTCCACTTT. Translated, it gives CASSLNTPGSPLHF.

This clone has a single count. The CDR3 protein is CASSTGRANQPQHF. In DNA form, the CDR3 reads TGTGCCAGCAGTACAGGGAGGGCTAATCAGCCCCAGCATTTT. The chain employs TRBV6-5 and TRBJ1-5; possible D gene TRBD1, 6 bases. The CDR3 is made up of 14 amino acids. CDR1 is MNHEY, CDR2 SVGAGI, per germline. V gave up 5 bases and J gave up 4 bases, with 12 bases separating them.

The gene calls are TRBV19 and TRBJ2-2; unclear D gene. V was shortened by 7 bases and J by 6 bases, with 6 bases between the two germline ends. The CDR3 contains 11 residues. Germline values: CDR1 LNHDA, CDR2 SQIVND (reference sequence). Written as DNA, the CDR3 is TGTGCCAGTATGAGGCCCGGGGAGCTGTTTTTT. Protein sequence: CASMRPGELFF.

The table lists this clone with a few counts. The chain recombines TRBV5-6 with TRBJ1-2, with 7 positions matching TRBD1. This CDR3 spans 13 amino acids. Germline CDR1 SGHDT, CDR2 YYEEEE. J was trimmed by 7 bases and V by 0 bases; bases with no gene match: 3. The CDR3 region has the DNA TGTGCCAGCAGCTTGGACAGGGGTTTTGGCTACACCTTC. Protein sequence: CASSLDRGFGYTF.

This chain links TRBV3-1 (or the pseudogene TRBV3-2) with TRBJ1-3, with TRBD1 matching over 8 bases. The CDR3 has 14 amino acids. V gave up 5 bases and J gave up 1 base; unmatched junction bases: 1. CDR1 is LGHDT and CDR2 is YNNKEL in the germline V gene (reference sequence). The CDR3 sequence is CASSDRGSGNTIYF. In nucleotides, the CDR3 is TGTGCCAGCAGCGACAGGGGTTCTGGAAACACCATATATTTT.

In this sample, this clone turned up once. The gene calls are TRBV1 and TRBJ1-2. TRBV1 is a listed pseudogene. The CDR3 sequence is 12 residues long. CDR3 DNA: TGCACCAGCAGCCCGGGGATTTATGGCTACACCTTC. Translation gives CTSSPGIYGYTF.

The chain combines TRBV18 with TRBJ1-5, with D unclear. Germline assignment: CDR1 KGHSH and CDR2 LQKENI. The CDR3 is 13 amino acids. The germline V and J ends were trimmed by 3 bases and 8 bases, with 11 bases remaining between them. The CDR3 DNA reads TGTGCCAGCTCACCCGAGCGGGCTGAGCCCCAGCATTTT. Protein product: CASSPERAEPQHF.

This clone was picked up one time. The V and J genes are TRBV11-2 and TRBJ2-1, with D unresolved. The germline V gene has CDR1 SGHAT and CDR2 FQNNGV. V was pared by 0 bases and J by 8 bases, with 14 bases between. The length of the CDR3 is 15 residues. The CDR3 DNA follows: TGTGCCAGCAGCTTAGAGCCCCTGAGGATCGATGAGCAGTTCTTC. This translates into CASSLEPLRIDEQFF.

The chain links TRBV7-9 to TRBJ1-4; D is ambiguous. V lost 3 bases and J lost 7, with 12 bases in between. The germline V gene has CDR1 SEHNR and CDR2 FQNEAQ (reference sequence). The CDR3 length is 14 residues. CDR3 loop: CASSFAADFEKLFF. CDR3 nucleotides: TGTGCCAGCAGCTTCGCCGCGGACTTTGAAAAACTGTTTTTT.

The V and J genes are TRBV6-5 and TRBJ2-3; 9 bases match TRBD2. V lost 9 bases to trimming and J lost 1 base; unmatched junction nucleotides: 2. Germline assignment: CDR1 MNHEY and CDR2 SVGAGI. The CDR3 extends over 13 amino acids. This chain's CDR3 is CASSGSGTDTQYF. As DNA, the CDR3 is TGTGCCAGTAGCGGGAGTGGCACAGATACGCAGTATTTT.

This chain joins TRBV2 and TRBJ2-7, with TRBD1 matching 7 bases. The CDR3 spans 12 residues. Germline V CDR1 and CDR2: SNHLY, FYNNEI. J gave up 3 bases and V 6 bases, and 2 bases lay outside the gene matches. The CDR3 is CASRGQFYEQYF. In DNA, the CDR3 is TGTGCCAGCAGGGGACAGTTCTACGAGCAGTACTTC.

This chain joins TRBV7-9 and TRBJ2-3, with 7 bases fitting TRBD1. V lost 6 bases and J lost 5; bases outside the gene matches: 5. The CDR3 has 13 residues. CDR1 and CDR2 (germline): SEHNR, FQNEAQ (reference sequence). CDR3 amino acids: CASRFTGEDTQYF. The CDR3 DNA is TGTGCCAGCAGGTTCACAGGGGAAGATACGCAGTATTTT.

This chain uses TRBV12-5 with TRBJ2-1, with D possibly being TRBD2 (6 bases). The CDR3 spans 15 residues. V was trimmed by 5 bases and J by 4 bases, leaving 15 bases between them. CDR1 and CDR2 (germline): LGHNT, FRNRAP. This CDR3 reads CASGRDRTTYNEQFF. The DNA of the CDR3 is TGTGCTAGTGGTCGGGATCGGACTACGTACAATGAGCAGTTCTTC. Drawing the rest from reference TRBV12-5 and TRBJ2-1, the complete variable domain is DARVTQTPRHKVTEMGQEVTMRCQPILGHNTVFWYRQTMMQGLELLAYFRNRAPLDDSGMPKDRFSAEMPDATLATLKIQPSEPRDSAVYFCASGRDRTTYNEQFFGPGTRLTVL.

The rearrangement links TRBV19 to TRBJ1-1, with D perhaps matching TRBD1 (6 bases). This CDR3 has 14 amino acids. CDR1 is LNHDA and CDR2 is SQIVND in the germline V gene (reference sequence). V dropped 7 bases and J dropped 1 base, with 13 bases sitting between them. CDR3 protein: CASTKGQTNTEAFF. CDR3 coding DNA: TGTGCCAGTACCAAGGGACAAACGAACACTGAAGCTTTCTTT.

The V and J genes are TRBV19 and TRBJ2-5; 7 bases line up with TRBD2. Trimming removed 8 bases from V and 1 base from J; junction bases left unmatched: 4. CDR3 length: 13 amino acids. Per the germline V gene, CDR1 is LNHDA and CDR2 is SQIVND (reference sequence). The CDR3 DNA is TGTGCCAGTCAGGGACTATTCCAAGAGACCCAGTACTTC. It codes for CASQGLFQETQYF. Based on the CDR3 plus reference TRBV19 and TRBJ2-5, the full variable domain is DGGITQSPKYLFRKEGQNVTLSCEQNLNHDAMYWYRQDPGQGLRLIYYSQIVNDFQKGDIAEGYSVSREKKESFPLTVTSAQKNPTAFYLCASQGLFQETQYFGPGTRLLVL.

The chain is built from TRBV18 and TRBJ2-5, with 9 bases matching TRBD1. The V segment lost 3 bases and the J segment 5 bases; nucleotides outside the gene matches: 7. The CDR3 covers 15 residues. Per the germline V gene, CDR1 is KGHSH and CDR2 is LQKENI. The DNA for the CDR3 is TGTGCCAGCTCACCCGGACAGGGGAATATGGAGACCCAGTACTTC. Encoded protein: CASSPGQGNMETQYF.